The 3 T cell receptor beta chains presented below share a single source sample, sequenced in a study of blood T cells in healthy people across ages. Together with a sample-barcoded 5' primer, a J-beta primer mix was included in a second PCR lasting 7 to 11 cycles. TCRdb fed the 5' RACE reads into MiXCR, producing one record per CDR3 protein. The data hold some 1.8 million distinct CDR3 sequences, with around 40% observed a single time. Input material: blood. The receptors were sampled from a human donor in good health.

This chain connects TRBV5-1 to TRBJ1-4; 10 nucleotides match TRBD1. The CDR3 covers 15 residues. V lost 3 bases to trimming and J lost 4 bases; unmatched junction nucleotides: 3. Germline V gives CDR1 SGHRS, CDR2 YFSETQ. The DNA of the CDR3 is TGCGCCAGCAGCTCGGGGACAGGGGTTAATGAAAAACTGTTTTTT. Its protein product is CASSSGTGVNEKLFF.

This clonotype turned up a few times. The chain recombines TRBV4-1 with TRBJ2-1; D is ambiguous. Deletions cut 1 base from V and 0 bases from J, with 16 bases between. CDR1 and CDR2 (germline): MGHRA, YSYEKL. The CDR3 contains 18 residues. The CDR3 protein is CASSQVPDTLSSYNEQFF. CDR3 coding DNA: TGCGCCAGCAGCCAAGTACCAGACACCCTAAGCTCCTACAATGAGCAGTTCTTC.

Note on this clonotype: One end of the junction does not line up with germline, which may come from a read error. The chain recombines TRBV7-2 with TRBJ2-5; TRBD2 is a possible D gene (5 bases). The CDR3 spans 17 residues. Germline loops: CDR1 SGHTA, CDR2 FQGNSA. In DNA, the CDR3 is TGTGCCAGCCGCTTAGTTGGCCCAGCGGCCGGTTGGGAGACCCAGTACTTC. Translation: CASRLVGPAAGWETQYF.